The 25 T cell receptor beta chains given below trace back to one sample, sequenced in a study of T cell changes during pregnancy in multiple sclerosis. Generated by immunoSEQ multiplex PCR, the TCRdb table keeps only in-frame clones and is missing some. The profile covers 50,000 to 55,000 clones, with about nine tenths appearing a single time and 0.45% to 0.6% taken by the ten largest. The source material was CD4+ T cells from peripheral blood mononuclear cells, sampled in the third trimester of pregnancy. Source of these receptors: a female donor with multiple sclerosis, enrolled in a pregnancy study.

This clone came up once. The V call is TRBV6-6, the J call TRBJ1-2, with 11 positions matching TRBD1. Germline assignment: CDR1 MNHNY and CDR2 SVGAGI (reference sequence). CDR3 size: 13 residues. Unmatched junction bases numbered 6, after V lost 5 bases and J lost 10 bases. The CDR3 bases are TGTGCCAGCAGTCCCGGGACAGGGGGATACTACACCTTC. This gives the protein CASSPGTGGYYTF.

The chain combines TRBV2 with TRBJ2-3; D may be TRBD2 (5 bases). CDR1 is SNHLY and CDR2 is FYNNEI in the germline V gene. CDR3 length: 13 residues. Trimming took off 6 bases at V and 6 bases at J, with 13 bases between the two ends. Here the CDR3 DNA reads TGTGCCAGCAGGTACGGGAATTCGGATACGCAGTATTTT. It specifies CASRYGNSDTQYF.

V usage is TRBV7-3 and J usage is TRBJ1-1; possibly TRBD1 for D (6 bases). Per the germline V gene, CDR1 is SGHTA and CDR2 is FQGTGA. The CDR3 runs to 14 residues. The germline V and J ends were trimmed by 6 bases and 4 bases, with 15 bases remaining between them. The CDR3 protein is CASSPQGSFTEAFF. In DNA form, the CDR3 reads TGTGCCAGCAGTCCACAGGGTTCGTTCACTGAAGCTTTCTTT.

This clone was seen a handful of times. The chain carries TRBV29-1 and TRBJ2-5; TRBD2 might be the D (5 bases). The CDR3 spans 11 residues. Germline-derived CDR1 and CDR2 are SQVTM and ANQGSEA. V lost 4 bases and J 7 bases, leaving 10 bases between the germline ends. The CDR3 region has the DNA TGCAGCGTTGGAGGGTCAGGGACCCAGTACTTC. Translating gives CSVGGSGTQYF.

This clone was seen only a few times. This sample includes further DNA sequences coding for the same CDR3. This chain joins TRBV7-9 and TRBJ2-1, with 12 bases aligning to TRBD2. The V gene end was trimmed by 2 bases and the J gene end by 4 bases; junction bases not matched to a gene: 6. The germline gives CDR1 SEHNR, CDR2 FQNEAQ (reference sequence). This CDR3 has 17 amino acids. The CDR3 nucleotides are TGTGCCAGCAGCTTACCCCTAGCGGGGGGGATTTACAATGAGCAGTTCTTC. Its translation is CASSLPLAGGIYNEQFF.

The chain uses TRBV5-4 and TRBJ2-7; 8 bases match TRBD2. Germline values: CDR1 SGHNT, CDR2 YYREEE (reference sequence). The CDR3 has 15 residues. With V trimmed by 0 bases and J by 2 bases, 4 bases remained unmatched. The CDR3 loop reads CASSLVAGQTYEQYF. The CDR3 DNA sequence: TGTGCCAGCAGCTTGGTAGCGGGACAAACCTACGAGCAGTACTTC.

V gene TRBV18 combines with J gene TRBJ2-4; perhaps TRBD2 as D (6 bases). Germline CDR1 and CDR2: KGHSH and LQKENI. V was trimmed by 2 bases and J by 0 bases, leaving 14 bases between them. This CDR3 region has 17 residues. The CDR3 region has the DNA TGTGCCAGCTCACCAACTGGGTCGGGGGTAGCCAAAAACATTCAGTACTTC. Protein: CASSPTGSGVAKNIQYF.

V is TRBV6-5 and J is TRBJ1-2, with 9 bases matching TRBD1. Trimming at V came to 8 bases and at J to 3 bases, leaving 7 bases not matched to a gene. Per the germline V gene, CDR1 is MNHEY and CDR2 is SVGAGI. This CDR3 spans 14 amino acids. The CDR3 loop reads CASSTQGAYYGYTF. The CDR3 region has the DNA TGTGCCAGCTCTACACAGGGGGCGTACTATGGCTACACCTTC.

J is TRBJ2-3 and V is TRBV6-1; 8 bases match TRBD2. This CDR3 is built from 14 residues. Germline V gives CDR1 MNHNS, CDR2 SASEGT. V lost 7 bases and J lost 0; bases outside the gene matches: 3. The CDR3 spells CASNGGDSTDTQYF. Here the CDR3 DNA reads TGTGCCAGCAACGGGGGGGATAGCACAGATACGCAGTATTTT.

V gene TRBV19 combines with J gene TRBJ2-7; maybe TRBD1 (6 bases). The CDR3 runs 13 residues. CDR1 is LNHDA, CDR2 SQIVND, per germline (reference sequence). Trimming stripped 7 bases from V and 1 base from J, with 11 bases between. CDR3 residues: CASMGAGSYEQYF. The CDR3 DNA is TGTGCCAGTATGGGGGCAGGGTCCTACGAGCAGTACTTC.

The chain employs TRBV27 and TRBJ2-7, with D uncertain. V was trimmed by 3 bases and J by 2 bases, leaving 17 bases between them. The germline V gene encodes CDR1 MNHEY and CDR2 SMNVEV (reference sequence). The CDR3 length is 16 residues. The CDR3 loop is CASSFGVRLVPYEQYF. CDR3 in DNA: TGTGCCAGCAGTTTCGGCGTCAGGCTCGTCCCCTACGAGCAGTACTTC.

The chain carries TRBV4-1 and TRBJ2-1; TRBD1 is a possible D gene (5 bases). The CDR3 is 16 residues long. Between the trimmed V and J ends, which lost 1 base and 0 bases, there was a span of 10 bases. Germline CDR1 reads MGHRA; CDR2 reads YSYEKL. This chain's CDR3 is CASSQVDIVSYNEQFF. DNA of the CDR3: TGCGCCAGCAGCCAAGTGGACATCGTCTCCTACAATGAGCAGTTCTTC.

This chain joins TRBV11-2 and TRBJ2-1, with TRBD1 as a possible D gene (6 bases). V was cut by 8 bases and J by 6 bases, with 14 bases left in between. Per the germline V gene, CDR1 is SGHAT and CDR2 is FQNNGV. This CDR3 region has 13 residues. Here the CDR3 DNA reads TGTGCCAGCGGACCCGAAGGGGGCAATGAGCAGTTCTTC. Translation: CASGPEGGNEQFF.

This chain uses TRBV5-5 with TRBJ2-5; TRBD2 matches 15 bases. Trimming took 4 bases from V and 2 from J; bases not matched to a gene: 6. Germline V gives CDR1 SGHKS, CDR2 YYEKEE (reference sequence). CDR3 length: 17 residues. The chain's CDR3 is CASSLGLAGGQQETQYF. As DNA, the CDR3 is TGTGCCAGCAGCCTCGGACTAGCGGGGGGGCAGCAAGAGACCCAGTACTTC.

This clone was recorded only once. The V and J genes are TRBV6-5 and TRBJ2-1; the match to TRBD2 covers 9 bases. The CDR3 contains 15 residues. CDR1 and CDR2 from the germline V gene are MNHEY and SVGAGI. V lost 6 bases and J lost 4; bases outside the gene matches: 7. The chain's CDR3 is CASSPSGGPYNEQFF. The DNA for the CDR3 is TGTGCCAGCAGCCCAAGCGGGGGGCCGTACAATGAGCAGTTCTTC.

The chain links TRBV13 to TRBJ2-7; D is possibly TRBD1 (6 bases). CDR1 and CDR2 (germline): PRHDT, FYEKMQ (reference sequence). This CDR3 region has 14 residues. Trimming shortened V by 0 bases and J by 6 bases, and 12 bases separated the two germline ends. The DNA of the CDR3 is TGTGCCAGCAGCTTAGGGCAGGGGATGGGCGAGCAGTACTTC. This codes for CASSLGQGMGEQYF.

This chain uses TRBV6-1 with TRBJ2-1; a possible D gene is TRBD2 (6 bases). CDR1 and CDR2 from the germline V gene are MNHNS and SASEGT. CDR3 length: 14 amino acids. V lost 5 bases and J 9 bases, leaving 17 bases between the germline ends. The CDR3 here is CASSTAGGGLEQFF. The DNA of the CDR3 is TGTGCCAGCAGTACCGCCGGGGGTGGTCTTGAGCAGTTCTTC.

V and J are TRBV10-1 and TRBJ1-2; no firm D call. With 4 bases removed from V and 8 bases from J, the gap between germline ends came to 8 bases. This CDR3 is built from 11 residues. The germline V gene encodes CDR1 WNHNN and CDR2 SYGVQD (reference sequence). The CDR3 spells CASSGGTGYTF. CDR3 nucleotide sequence: TGCGCCAGCAGTGGAGGTACCGGCTACACCTTC.

The chain couples TRBV11-1 to TRBJ2-1; D perhaps matches TRBD2 (5 bases). Germline V gene lookup returns CDR1 SGHAT and CDR2 FQDESV (reference sequence). This CDR3 region has 13 residues. The V gene lost 1 base and the J gene lost 14 bases, with 15 bases spanning the gap. DNA for the CDR3: TGTGCCAGCAGCTTAGAATCGACCGGGGTGGAGTTCTTC. It codes for CASSLESTGVEFF.

The gene calls are TRBV6-1 and TRBJ1-6, with D hard to call. This CDR3 has 15 residues. V was pared by 2 bases and J by 0 bases, with 5 bases between. From germline, CDR1 is MNHNS and CDR2 SASEGT. The CDR3 is CASSERGSYNSPLHF. CDR3 in DNA: TGTGCCAGCAGTGAACGGGGCTCCTATAATTCACCCCTCCACTTT.

This chain's CDR3 is CASSYRGQGDEKLFF. CDR3 in DNA: TGTGCCAGCAGTTACCGGGGCCAGGGGGATGAAAAACTGTTTTTT. The J gene is TRBJ1-4, the V gene TRBV6-6; 7 bases are shared with TRBD1. The V gene end was trimmed by 2 bases and the J gene end by 6 bases; junction bases not matched to a gene: 6. The CDR3 is 15 amino acids. In germline, CDR1 is MNHNY, CDR2 SVGAGI (reference sequence).

V is TRBV29-1 and J is TRBJ1-2, with a possible D match to TRBD1 (6 bases). V was trimmed by 6 bases and J by 8 bases, leaving 19 bases between them. In germline, CDR1 is SQVTM, CDR2 ANQGSEA. This CDR3 has 13 amino acids. Written as DNA, the CDR3 is TGCAGCGTCGGGGGGGGCGGTCTAAGGGGCTACACCTTC. Translation: CSVGGGGLRGYTF.

This sequence joins TRBV12-5 and TRBJ1-2; no clear D gene. CDR3 length: 14 amino acids. CDR1 is LGHNT and CDR2 is FRNRAP in the germline V gene. Trimming removed 2 bases at V and 5 bases at J, with 12 bases between. The CDR3 sequence: CASGLLPGSYGYTF. DNA for the CDR3: TGTGCTAGTGGTTTGCTACCAGGTTCTTATGGCTACACCTTC.

Turning to this clone: At the DNA level, this CDR3 is encoded by other sequences in the same sample as well. The chain employs TRBV9 and TRBJ1-1, with TRBD1 as a possible D gene (5 bases). Trimming shortened V by 0 bases and J by 3 bases, and 9 bases separated the two germline ends. CDR1 SGDLS and CDR2 YYNGEE come from the germline V gene. The CDR3 is made up of 14 amino acids. CDR3 bases: TGTGCCAGCAGCGTAGCTGGGGCGGACACTGAAGCTTTCTTT. This encodes CASSVAGADTEAFF.

The gene calls are TRBV25-1 and TRBJ1-2; D might be TRBD1 (5 bases). The CDR3 consists of 16 residues. V was trimmed by 5 bases and J by 8 bases, leaving 24 bases between them. CDR1 MGHDK and CDR2 SYGVNS come from the germline V gene. CDR3 coding DNA: TGTGCCAGCAGTCGAAAATCGTGGGGTCCGGGGGAAGGCTACACCTTC. Translating gives CASSRKSWGPGEGYTF.